These T cell receptor beta chains were read from a single sample in a study of blood T cell repertoires in COVID-19. The repertoire was sequenced with immunoSEQ multiplex PCR; TCRdb's copy has only in-frame clones and lacks some. Of approximately 270,000 clones listed, 86% are singletons. The material sequenced was peripheral blood. The receptors come from a man aged 35 to 55 with active or convalescent COVID-19. Both conserved end residues are part of each CDR3. D genes are given only for firm matches. Part of the rows lack a size; the others show once, few, many or a class for expanded clones.

CDR3,DNA,J,D,length,V,size
CASLARSSYNEQFF,TGTGCCAGCCTGGCGAGGAGCTCCTACAATGAGCAGTTCTTC,TRBJ2-1,.,14,TRBV2,few
CASSQDFGGFQPQHF,TGCGCCAGCAGCCAAGATTTCGGGGGTTTTCAGCCCCAGCATTTT,TRBJ1-5,.,15,TRBV4-1,.
CASGDPAGGASYEQYF,TGTGCTAGTGGGGACCCCGCGGGGGGGGCTTCCTACGAGCAGTACTTC,TRBJ2-7,TRBD2,16,TRBV12-5,.
CAWTSYDEQYF,TGTGCCTGGACTAGTTACGACGAGCAGTACTTC,TRBJ2-7,.,11,TRBV30,few
CASSIVGGSNQPQHF,TGTGCCAGTAGTATAGTGGGGGGGAGCAATCAGCCCCAGCATTTT,TRBJ1-5,.,15,TRBV19,.
CASRETGSTNEKLFF,TGTGCCAGCAGGGAGACAGGGTCAACTAATGAAAAACTGTTTTTT,TRBJ1-4,TRBD1,15,TRBV2,.
CASSWGGANTEAFF,TGTGCCAGCAGCTGGGGGGGCGCGAACACTGAAGCTTTCTTT,TRBJ1-1,.,14,TRBV5-4,.
CASSEGMNTGELFF,TGTGCCAGCAGCGAGGGGATGAACACCGGGGAGCTGTTTTTT,TRBJ2-2,.,14,TRBV9,.
CASSLEGTGTNSPLHF,TGTGCCAGCAGTTTAGAGGGGACAGGGACGAATTCACCCCTCCACTTT,TRBJ1-6,TRBD1,16,TRBV27,once
CAGRTGSTDTQYF,TGTGCCGGGCGGACAGGGAGCACAGATACGCAGTATTTT,TRBJ2-3,TRBD1,13,TRBV6-5,once
CASSDRGWGLLPYEQYF,TGTGCCAGCAGTGACCGCGGCTGGGGACTACTCCCCTACGAGCAGTACTTC,TRBJ2-7,TRBD2,17,TRBV6-1,.
CASSERGPPNSPLHF,TGTGCCAGCAGCGAGCGAGGGCCCCCAAATTCACCCCTCCACTTT,TRBJ1-6,.,15,TRBV2,.
CASSEAQGLGYTF,TGTGCCAGCAGTGAAGCCCAGGGTCTTGGCTACACCTTC,TRBJ1-2,.,13,TRBV6-1,.
CASSQEVTSSDEQFF,TGTGCCAGCAGCCAAGAAGTCACTAGTTCAGATGAGCAGTTCTTC,TRBJ2-1,.,15,TRBV4-2,.
CASSRGGGLNEQFF,TGTGCCAGCAGCCGGGGAGGGGGGCTCAATGAGCAGTTCTTC,TRBJ2-1,.,14,TRBV3-1/TRBV3-2,.
CASSGTGTGERRGYTF,TGTGCCAGCAGCGGAACCGGGACAGGGGAGCGTAGAGGCTACACCTTC,TRBJ1-2,TRBD1,16,TRBV5-6,once
CASSVEEAGPDTQYF,TGTGCCAGCAGCGTAGAGGAAGCGGGACCAGATACGCAGTATTTT,TRBJ2-3,TRBD2,15,TRBV9,.
CATARTVTDTQYF,TGTGCCACCGCCCGGACAGTCACAGATACGCAGTATTTT,TRBJ2-3,.,13,TRBV10-3,.
CASSYSISPVYTGELFF,TGTGCCAGCAGTTACTCGATATCTCCAGTTTACACCGGGGAGCTGTTTTTT,TRBJ2-2,.,17,TRBV6-7,.
CASSPRTGGTYGYTF,TGTGCCAGCAGCCCTCGGACAGGGGGCACCTATGGCTACACCTTC,TRBJ1-2,TRBD1,15,TRBV7-2,.
CASSLESGVTDTQYF,TGTGCCAGCAGCTTAGAGAGCGGGGTCACAGATACGCAGTATTTT,TRBJ2-3,TRBD2,15,TRBV7-9,.
CASSEFLARKEKLFF,TGTGCCAGTAGTGAATTTCTTGCGCGAAAGGAAAAACTGTTTTTT,TRBJ1-4,.,15,TRBV19,.
CASSLPGGEKLFF,TGTGCCAGCAGCCTCCCCGGGGGTGAAAAACTGTTTTTT,TRBJ1-4,.,13,TRBV3-1/TRBV3-2,.
CSVRAVSADTQYF,TGCAGCGTCCGAGCGGTGAGCGCAGATACGCAGTATTTT,TRBJ2-3,.,13,TRBV29-1,.
CASGLDIGGPLPYEQYF,TGTGCTAGTGGTTTGGACATCGGGGGACCTCTGCCCTACGAGCAGTACTTC,TRBJ2-7,.,17,TRBV12-5,.
CASNTGGEQFF,TGTGCCAGTAACACAGGGGGGGAGCAGTTCTTC,TRBJ2-1,TRBD1,11,TRBV19,.
CASSPLGDQPQHF,TGTGCCAGCTCACCATTGGGAGATCAGCCCCAGCATTTT,TRBJ1-5,.,13,TRBV18,.
CASSLVGGTYYEQYF,TGTGCCAGCAGCTTAGTGGGCGGGACTTACTACGAGCAGTACTTC,TRBJ2-7,.,15,TRBV7-2,.
CASSRQGNQPQHF,TGTGCCAGCAGTAGACAGGGCAATCAGCCCCAGCATTTT,TRBJ1-5,.,13,TRBV12-3/TRBV12-4,.
CASSYSSGGDNEQFF,TGTGCCAGCAGTTACTCTAGCGGGGGTGACAATGAGCAGTTCTTC,TRBJ2-1,TRBD2,15,TRBV6-5,.
CASSPLPTGGSYEQYF,TGTGCCAGTAGTCCTCTTCCGACAGGGGGCTCCTACGAGCAGTACTTC,TRBJ2-7,TRBD1,16,TRBV19,.
CASSPLAGLNNEQFF,TGTGCCAGCTCACCTCTAGCGGGACTTAACAATGAGCAGTTCTTC,TRBJ2-1,TRBD2,15,TRBV18,.
CATSDLQGMRTGVVRYGYTF,TGTGCCACCAGTGATTTGCAAGGCATGAGGACAGGGGTAGTTCGGTATGGCTACACCTTC,TRBJ1-2,TRBD1,20,TRBV24-1,few
CASSFEAGPDPYEQYF,TGTGCCAGCAGCTTCGAGGCGGGACCAGACCCCTACGAGCAGTACTTC,TRBJ2-7,.,16,TRBV7-6,.
CASSPLGTGSNEQFF,TGCGCCAGCAGCCCGCTCGGGACAGGTTCCAATGAGCAGTTCTTC,TRBJ2-1,TRBD1,15,TRBV4-1,.
CASSTGGGSNQPQHF,TGTGCCAGCAGCACAGGGGGGGGGTCCAATCAGCCCCAGCATTTT,TRBJ1-5,TRBD1,15,TRBV6-5,.
CASSLTTGELFF,TGTGCCAGCAGCTTGACGACTGGTGAGCTGTTTTTT,TRBJ2-2,.,12,TRBV7-9,.
CASSSSGRALDTQYF,TGTGCCAGCAGCTCTAGCGGGAGGGCCTTAGATACGCAGTATTTT,TRBJ2-3,TRBD2,15,TRBV11-3,.
CASSHLFRGGASTDTQYF,TGTGCCAGCAGCCATTTATTTCGGGGGGGAGCTAGCACAGATACGCAGTATTTT,TRBJ2-3,TRBD2,18,TRBV3-1/TRBV3-2,.
CASSEGGADEAFF,TGTGCCAGCAGCGAAGGGGGGGCGGATGAAGCTTTCTTT,TRBJ1-1,.,13,TRBV7-9,.
CATSDGGGYTF,TGTGCCACCAGTGATGGAGGGGGCTACACCTTC,TRBJ1-2,.,11,TRBV24-1,.
CSASLAGEGNEQFF,TGCAGTGCTAGTTTAGCGGGAGAGGGAAATGAGCAGTTCTTC,TRBJ2-1,TRBD2,14,TRBV20-1,.
CAISGSSGPNEQFF,TGTGCCATCAGTGGTAGTAGCGGCCCCAATGAGCAGTTCTTC,TRBJ2-1,.,14,TRBV10-3,.
CATSDLHGDRDLTGELFF,TGTGCCACCAGTGATTTGCATGGGGACAGAGATTTAACCGGGGAGCTGTTTTTT,TRBJ2-2,TRBD1,18,TRBV24-1,.
CSVAASGNNEQFF,TGCAGCGTTGCCGCTAGCGGTAACAATGAGCAGTTCTTC,TRBJ2-1,TRBD2,13,TRBV29-1,.
CASSEWSGTPNEKLFF,TGTGCCAGCAGTGAATGGTCCGGGACTCCTAATGAAAAACTGTTTTTT,TRBJ1-4,.,16,TRBV6-1,.
CASGSSGNTIYF,TGCGCCAGCGGCTCATCTGGAAACACCATATATTTT,TRBJ1-3,.,12,TRBV10-2,.
CASRGRGYGYTF,TGTGCCAGTAGGGGCAGGGGCTATGGCTACACCTTC,TRBJ1-2,.,12,TRBV19,.
CASSAPQAGSSYNSPLHF,TGTGCCAGCAGCGCCCCTCAGGCTGGGAGCTCCTATAATTCACCCCTCCACTTT,TRBJ1-6,.,18,TRBV28,.
CASSFGRGKDTGELFF,TGCGCCAGCAGCTTCGGGAGGGGAAAGGACACCGGGGAGCTGTTTTTT,TRBJ2-2,TRBD2,16,TRBV5-1,once
CASSEGALPGDEQYF,TGTGCCAGCAGTGAAGGGGCGCTGCCCGGGGACGAGCAGTACTTC,TRBJ2-7,.,15,TRBV6-1,.
CASSQVGQDIYEQYF,TGCGCCAGCAGCCAAGTCGGACAGGATATCTACGAGCAGTACTTC,TRBJ2-7,TRBD1,15,TRBV4-1,.
CAISESTGGTSGRKTQYF,TGTGCCATCAGTGAGTCGACAGGGGGGACTAGCGGGAGGAAGACCCAGTACTTC,TRBJ2-5,TRBD2,18,TRBV10-3,.
CASSESLQENTEAFF,TGCGCCAGCAGTGAGTCACTACAGGAGAACACTGAAGCTTTCTTT,TRBJ1-1,.,15,TRBV10-1,.
CASLSGTANEKLFF,TGTGCCAGCCTTTCCGGGACAGCTAATGAAAAACTGTTTTTT,TRBJ1-4,TRBD1,14,TRBV6-5,once